Below are 30 T cell receptor beta chains sequenced from a single sample in a study of OX40 agonist ivuxolimab in advanced cancers. This table comes from immunoSEQ multiplex PCR, and its TCRdb copy is limited to in-frame clones, with some not included. The sample includes about 90,000 clones, under 95% of them seen just once. Sequencing used CD4+ or CD8+ T cells sorted from blood, obtained in a trial of the OX40 agonist ivuxolimab. Receptors were obtained from an adult with an advanced solid tumor such as melanoma, head and neck, liver or kidney cancer.

The genes are TRBV18 and TRBJ1-4; TRBD1 is a possible D gene (5 bases). The CDR3 is 14 residues long. With 3 bases removed from V and 4 bases from J, the gap between germline ends came to 9 bases. Germline-derived CDR1 and CDR2 are KGHSH and LQKENI. The CDR3 region has the DNA TGTGCCAGCTCACCGGGGGTGGATAATGAAAAACTGTTTTTT. Its protein is CASSPGVDNEKLFF. Filled out from reference TRBV18 and TRBJ1-4, the complete variable domain reads NAGVMQNPRHLVRRRGQEARLRCSPMKGHSHVYWYRQLPEEGLKFMVYLQKENIIDESGMPKERFSAEFPKEGPSILRIQQVVRGDSAAYFCASSPGVDNEKLFFGSGTQLSVL.

The chain employs TRBV4-1 and TRBJ1-6; D uncertain. CDR1 and CDR2 (germline): MGHRA, YSYEKL. Trimming took off 11 bases at V and 0 bases at J, with 17 bases between the two ends. The CDR3 runs 16 residues. The CDR3 spells CARRYTGSSYNSPLHF. CDR3 coding DNA: TGCGCCCGACGTTATACGGGGAGCTCCTATAATTCACCCCTCCACTTT.

The J gene is TRBJ1-1, the V gene TRBV4-3; D gene ambiguous. With 4 bases removed from V and 0 bases from J, the gap between germline ends came to 9 bases. Germline CDR1 reads LGHNA; CDR2 reads YSLEER. CDR3 length equals 14 residues. CDR3 residues: CASSRQGMNTEAFF. For the CDR3, the DNA is TGCGCCAGCAGCCGACAAGGTATGAACACTGAAGCTTTCTTT.

In its sample, this clone was seen once. This chain links TRBV25-1 with TRBJ2-3; the match to TRBD1 covers 7 bases. This CDR3 spans 13 amino acids. Germline V gene lookup returns CDR1 MGHDK and CDR2 SYGVNS. Unmatched junction bases numbered 5, after V lost 5 bases and J lost 6 bases. CDR3 coding DNA: TGTGCCAGCAGTCCGACAGGGACGGATACGCAGTATTTT. Residues: CASSPTGTDTQYF.

This sequence joins TRBV18 and TRBJ1-4; TRBD1 agrees at 8 bases. With 5 bases clipped from V and 3 bases from J, the junction kept 5 bases outside the gene matches. CDR1 KGHSH and CDR2 LQKENI come from the germline V gene. This CDR3 is built from 15 residues. CDR3 sequence (DNA): TGTGCCAGCTCAGAGACGACAGGGGCTAATGAAAAACTGTTTTTT. Protein product: CASSETTGANEKLFF.

The chain is built from TRBV5-5 and TRBJ1-1, with D possibly being TRBD1 (6 bases). The CDR3 extends over 15 amino acids. Trimming removed 3 bases at V and 4 bases at J, with 16 bases between. Germline assignment: CDR1 SGHKS and CDR2 YYEKEE (reference sequence). The CDR3 region is CASSSNTGFATEAFF. The CDR3 nucleotides read TGTGCCAGCAGCTCCAATACAGGGTTCGCCACTGAAGCTTTCTTT. Drawing the rest from reference TRBV5-5 and TRBJ1-1, the complete variable domain is DAGVTQSPTHLIKTRGQQVTLRCSPISGHKSVSWYQQVLGQGPQFIFQYYEKEERGRGNFPDRFSARQFPNYSSELNVNALLLGDSALYLCASSSNTGFATEAFFGQGTRLTVV.

The chain uses TRBV18 and TRBJ2-2; TRBD1 aligns across 10 bases. This CDR3 spans 19 amino acids. CDR1 and CDR2 (germline): KGHSH, LQKENI. Trimming took 0 bases from V and 2 from J; bases not matched to a gene: 9. This chain's CDR3 is CASSPPKGTGESNTGELFF. The CDR3 DNA follows: TGTGCCAGCTCACCACCGAAGGGGACAGGGGAATCTAACACCGGGGAGCTGTTTTTT. Complete variable domain (other parts from reference TRBV18 and TRBJ2-2): NAGVMQNPRHLVRRRGQEARLRCSPMKGHSHVYWYRQLPEEGLKFMVYLQKENIIDESGMPKERFSAEFPKEGPSILRIQQVVRGDSAAYFCASSPPKGTGESNTGELFFGEGSRLTVL.

This rearrangement joins TRBV4-1 to TRBJ1-5; possibly TRBD1 for D (5 bases). V was shortened by 2 bases and J by 6 bases, with 17 bases between the two germline ends. Germline CDR1 MGHRA, CDR2 YSYEKL. This CDR3 has 16 amino acids. CDR3 in amino acids: CASSQIILSQGQPQHF. The CDR3 nucleotides are TGCGCCAGCAGCCAAATTATCCTGAGTCAGGGTCAGCCCCAGCATTTT.

The rearrangement links TRBV28 to TRBJ1-1, with D perhaps matching TRBD1 (6 bases). The CDR3 runs 15 residues. Germline V gene sequence: CDR1 MDHEN, CDR2 SYDVKM. Trimming pared 5 bases from V and 6 bases from J, leaving 19 bases between. Here the CDR3 reads CASSIETGGVPEAFF. CDR3 in DNA: TGTGCCAGCAGTATTGAGACAGGCGGAGTTCCTGAAGCTTTCTTT.

V usage is TRBV10-3 and J usage is TRBJ2-5; D unclear. The CDR3 is 15 amino acids. CDR1 and CDR2 from the germline V gene are ENHRY and SYGVKD. Trimming cost V 8 bases and J 0 bases, with 16 bases left between them. This CDR3 reads CAIRSTDMYQETQYF. CDR3 coding DNA: TGTGCCATCCGTTCGACCGATATGTACCAAGAGACCCAGTACTTC.

The chain has TRBV11-2 and TRBJ2-2; D might be TRBD2 (6 bases). The CDR3 is 15 residues long. CDR1 is SGHAT and CDR2 is FQNNGV in the germline V gene. V lost 2 bases and J 4 bases, leaving 11 bases between the germline ends. The CDR3 sequence is CASSLTGSGTGELFF. CDR3 nucleotides: TGTGCCAGCAGCTTAACCGGGAGTGGCACCGGGGAGCTGTTTTTT.

J is TRBJ2-7 and V is TRBV11-2, with D possibly TRBD2 on 5 matching bases. The CDR3 runs 16 residues. CDR1 and CDR2 (germline): SGHAT, FQNNGV. Trimming cost V 1 base and J 3 bases, with 16 bases left between them. In DNA form, the CDR3 reads TGTGCCAGCAGCTTAGTGGCAGGACTTAAGGTCTACGAGCAGTACTTC. Translated: CASSLVAGLKVYEQYF.

The chain combines TRBV6-1 with TRBJ1-2; D not certain. CDR1 and CDR2 (germline): MNHNS, SASEGT. With 6 bases removed from V and 7 bases from J, the gap between germline ends came to 18 bases. This CDR3 is built from 14 residues. This chain's CDR3 is CASSAGRDAGGYTF. DNA of the CDR3: TGTGCCAGCAGCGCCGGTAGGGATGCTGGTGGCTACACCTTC.

The chain links TRBV15 to TRBJ2-5; D gene uncertain. Trimming pared 0 bases from V and 4 bases from J, leaving 6 bases between. Germline V lookup: CDR1 LNHNV, CDR2 YYDKDF (reference sequence). The CDR3 extends over 13 amino acids. Here the CDR3 DNA reads TGTGCCACCAGCAGAGATCTGCCAGAGACCCAGTACTTC. Its translation: CATSRDLPETQYF.

This clone was counted once. This chain joins TRBV5-1 and TRBJ1-5; D gene uncertain. V dropped 0 bases and J dropped 5 bases, with 6 bases sitting between them. Germline V gives CDR1 SGHRS, CDR2 YFSETQ. This CDR3 region has 13 residues. This chain's CDR3 is CASSLGPDQPQHF. CDR3 sequence (DNA): TGCGCCAGCAGCTTGGGGCCCGATCAGCCCCAGCATTTT. The full variable domain, with the rest looked up from reference TRBV5-1 and TRBJ1-5, is KAGVTQTPRYLIKTRGQQVTLSCSPISGHRSVSWYQQTPGQGLQFLFEYFSETQRNKGNFPGRFSGRQFSNSRSEMNVSTLELGDSALYLCASSLGPDQPQHFGDGTRLSIL.

In this sample, this clone turned up once. The rearrangement links TRBV5-4 to TRBJ2-5; D possibly corresponds to TRBD2 (6 bases). The J call is doubtful: the DNA matches TRBJ2-7 better. The CDR3 consists of 15 residues. Germline V lookup: CDR1 SGHNT, CDR2 YYREEE (reference sequence). CDR3 sequence: CASSFAGRYRNEQYF. CDR3 nucleotides: TGTGCCAGCAGCTTTGCAGGGAGGTATAGGAACGAGCAGTACTTC.

This rearrangement joins TRBV7-2 to TRBJ2-3; D unclear. Germline CDR1 is SGHTA and CDR2 is FQGNSA. The CDR3 spans 14 residues. The V end lost 1 base, the J end lost 4 bases, and 9 bases lay between the germline ends. Here the CDR3 reads CASSLGQPPDTQYF. The CDR3 DNA follows: TGTGCCAGCAGCTTAGGTCAGCCCCCAGATACGCAGTATTTT.

This sequence joins TRBV27 and TRBJ1-2; no definite D call. Trimming removed 2 bases from V and 5 bases from J, with 12 bases in between. CDR3 length equals 14 residues. Looked up from germline, CDR1 is MNHEY and CDR2 is SMNVEV (reference sequence). CDR3 amino acids: CASSLELDLYGYTF. The CDR3 nucleotides are TGTGCCAGCAGTTTAGAATTGGACCTGTATGGCTACACCTTC.

The chain combines TRBV6-1 with TRBJ1-5, with 8 bases identical to TRBD1. Losses at the gene ends were 2 bases for V and 0 bases for J; bases not matched to a gene: 9. CDR3 length: 18 amino acids. Germline V lookup: CDR1 MNHNS, CDR2 SASEGT. The CDR3 sequence is CASSERAPGQASNQPQHF. The CDR3 DNA follows: TGTGCCAGCAGTGAAAGGGCCCCGGGACAGGCTAGCAATCAGCCCCAGCATTTT.

The gene calls are TRBV7-3 and TRBJ2-5, with D perhaps TRBD1 (6 bases). Trimming cost V 7 bases and J 4 bases, with 19 bases left between them. The germline CDR1 and CDR2 sequences are SGHTA and FQGTGA. This CDR3 comprises 15 residues. The CDR3 spells CASTERVRGRETQYF. The CDR3 nucleotides read TGTGCCAGCACTGAGAGGGTCAGGGGCCGAGAGACCCAGTACTTC.

The V gene is TRBV27, the J gene TRBJ2-7; D may be TRBD2 (6 bases). This CDR3 has 15 residues. The V gene lost 5 bases and the J gene lost 3 bases, with 17 bases spanning the gap. The germline CDR1 and CDR2 sequences are MNHEY and SMNVEV (reference sequence). The CDR3 DNA follows: TGTGCCAGCAGTCCCCTTAGGCGGGACGTCTACGAGCAGTACTTC. Translated, it gives CASSPLRRDVYEQYF.

This clone was seen once. V is TRBV11-2 and J is TRBJ2-7, with D perhaps being TRBD1 or TRBD2 (5 bases each). With 5 bases removed from V and 2 bases from J, the gap between germline ends came to 16 bases. CDR1 and CDR2 (germline): SGHAT, FQNNGV. The CDR3 has 15 amino acids. The CDR3 region has the DNA TGTGCCAGCAGCAACGGACCGGGACGGACCTACGAGCAGTACTTC. Translated: CASSNGPGRTYEQYF.

The chain has TRBV27 and TRBJ2-2; 7 bases are a match to TRBD2. This CDR3 has 13 amino acids. Germline CDR1 MNHEY, CDR2 SMNVEV (reference sequence). Unmatched junction bases numbered 4, after V lost 6 bases and J lost 6 bases. CDR3 nucleotides: TGTGCCAGCAGGGGGACTACGGCCGGGGAGCTGTTTTTT. Its translation: CASRGTTAGELFF.

The chain is built from TRBV6-1 and TRBJ1-1; no firm D call. CDR1 MNHNS and CDR2 SASEGT come from the germline V gene. Trimming shortened V by 6 bases and J by 5 bases, and 10 bases separated the two germline ends. CDR3 length: 12 amino acids. CDR3: CASRGVVTEAFF. CDR3 sequence (DNA): TGTGCCAGCAGGGGAGTAGTTACTGAAGCTTTCTTT.

The genes are TRBV30 and TRBJ1-2; perhaps TRBD1 as D (6 bases). The V end was cut by 2 bases, the J end by 7 bases, with 20 bases between. The CDR3 extends over 15 amino acids. CDR1 GTSNPN and CDR2 SVGIG come from the germline V gene (reference sequence). Here the CDR3 DNA reads TGTGCCTGGAGTCTCACCCTTGGGGGCAGGGCTGGCTACACCTTC. This encodes CAWSLTLGGRAGYTF.

The chain carries TRBV5-1 and TRBJ2-1, with D perhaps TRBD1 or TRBD2 (5 bases each). Germline V lookup: CDR1 SGHRS, CDR2 YFSETQ. V lost 2 bases and J 4 bases, leaving 16 bases between the germline ends. CDR3 size: 16 residues. This chain's CDR3 is CASSFGAQPPYNEQFF. CDR3 sequence (DNA): TGCGCCAGCAGCTTCGGGGCCCAGCCTCCTTACAATGAGCAGTTCTTC.

The rearrangement uses TRBV6-5 and TRBJ1-5; D is possibly TRBD1 (5 bases). With 0 bases removed from V and 5 bases from J, the gap between germline ends came to 8 bases. Germline values: CDR1 MNHEY, CDR2 SVGAGI. The CDR3 sequence is 14 residues long. CDR3 nucleotides: TGTGCCAGCAGTTACTCCCGCAGGGATCAGCCCCAGCATTTT. This encodes CASSYSRRDQPQHF.

In regard to this clone: Other DNA sequences of this sample code for an identical CDR3. The chain carries TRBV7-9 and TRBJ2-2; D gene unclear. V was clipped by 4 bases and J by 5 bases, with 5 bases between them. The CDR3 spans 12 residues. The V gene's germline CDR1 is SEHNR and CDR2 FQNEAQ (reference sequence). The CDR3 region has the DNA TGTGCCAGCAGCTCCGGGACCGGGGAGCTGTTTTTT. It codes for CASSSGTGELFF.

This sequence joins TRBV28 and TRBJ2-7, with 7 bases matching TRBD1. The CDR3 length is 16 residues. Trimming removed 3 bases from V and 0 bases from J; junction bases left unmatched: 8. Germline V CDR1 and CDR2: MDHEN, SYDVKM. The CDR3 is CASSFQGQESSYEQYF. The CDR3 bases are TGTGCCAGCAGTTTCCAAGGACAGGAAAGCTCCTACGAGCAGTACTTC.

The V call is TRBV9, the J call TRBJ2-1; D may be TRBD2 (6 bases). Germline assignment: CDR1 SGDLS and CDR2 YYNGEE. This CDR3 contains 16 residues. Trimming took 1 base from V and 6 from J, leaving 17 bases between them. The CDR3 region is CASSVSLGGGGNEQFF. The CDR3 coding sequence is TGTGCCAGCAGCGTATCGTTGGGGGGAGGAGGCAATGAGCAGTTCTTC.